Presented here are 23 T cell receptor beta chains from one specimen sequenced in a study of technical replicates of blood from several donors. Clones were read by immunoSEQ multiplex PCR, and TCRdb kept only the in-frame ones, dropping some. The sample has roughly 80,000 clones, roughly 91% seen once. The specimen sequenced was T cells isolated from PBMCs. The receptor source for this set is a human donor in good health.

The chain employs TRBV28 and TRBJ2-7; 9 bases fit TRBD2. Germline CDR1 reads MDHEN; CDR2 reads SYDVKM. This CDR3 contains 15 residues. V shed 5 bases and J 10 bases; nucleotides not matched to a gene: 15. The CDR3 here is CASSPYSGGATAQYF. The CDR3 DNA reads as TGTGCCAGCAGTCCCTATAGCGGGGGAGCCACCGCACAGTACTTC.

The chain couples TRBV19 to TRBJ2-2, with a weak D call TRBD2 (6 bases). The CDR3 is made up of 14 amino acids. Germline V gene sequence: CDR1 LNHDA, CDR2 SQIVND (reference sequence). Trimming removed 3 bases at V and 6 bases at J, with 11 bases between. The CDR3 DNA sequence: TGTGCCAGTAGTATCGGAAGGGACTCCGGGGAGCTGTTTTTT. It is translated as CASSIGRDSGELFF. The full variable domain, in which reference TRBV19 and TRBJ2-2 provide the parts outside the CDR3, is DGGITQSPKYLFRKEGQNVTLSCEQNLNHDAMYWYRQDPGQGLRLIYYSQIVNDFQKGDIAEGYSVSREKKESFPLTVTSAQKNPTAFYLCASSIGRDSGELFFGEGSRLTVL.

J is TRBJ2-7 and V is TRBV11-3; 7 nucleotides agree with TRBD1. The length of the CDR3 is 16 residues. Germline CDR1 reads SGHNT; CDR2 reads YENEEA. The V segment lost 0 bases and the J segment 1 base; nucleotides outside the gene matches: 6. The CDR3 loop is CASSLDTGTASYEQYF. In DNA, the CDR3 is TGTGCCAGCAGCTTAGATACGGGGACAGCGTCCTACGAGCAGTACTTC. The full variable domain, in which reference TRBV11-3 and TRBJ2-7 provide the parts outside the CDR3, is EAGVVQSPRYKIIEKKQPVAFWCNPISGHNTLYWYLQNLGQGPELLIRYENEEAVDDSQLPKDRFSAERLKGVDSTLKIQPAELGDSAVYLCASSLDTGTASYEQYFGPGTRLTVT.

The CDR3 DNA reads as TGTGCCCTTACTAGTAGTTGGACAGATACGCAGTATTTT. This encodes CALTSSWTDTQYF. This rearrangement joins TRBV28 to TRBJ2-3; perhaps TRBD2 as D (5 bases). Between the trimmed V and J ends, which lost 11 bases and 3 bases, there was a span of 15 bases. Germline V CDR1 and CDR2: MDHEN, SYDVKM. CDR3 length: 13 residues.

The V and J genes are TRBV5-5 and TRBJ2-7; D perhaps matches TRBD1 (6 bases). V gave up 4 bases and J gave up 4 bases, with 27 bases separating them. Germline V lookup: CDR1 SGHKS, CDR2 YYEKEE (reference sequence). The CDR3 totals 18 residues. Here the CDR3 DNA reads TGTGCCAGCAGCCAACTTACACTCAGGGGTCGGGGCGGGTACGAGCAGTACTTC. Its protein is CASSQLTLRGRGGYEQYF.

The chain carries TRBV5-6 and TRBJ2-3; D may be TRBD1 (6 bases). V was trimmed by 4 bases and J by 2 bases, leaving 14 bases between them. This CDR3 has 15 residues. The germline V gene encodes CDR1 SGHDT and CDR2 YYEEEE. This chain's CDR3 is CASSLLGQNTDTQYF. CDR3 bases: TGTGCCAGCAGCCTCCTCGGACAGAACACAGATACGCAGTATTTT.

CDR3 DNA sequence: TGCGCCAGCAGCCAAGGAAACGGCCACTCCAGGGACAGGGGATACGAGACCCAGTACTTC. This translates into CASSQGNGHSRDRGYETQYF. This chain links TRBV4-1 with TRBJ2-5; TRBD1 agrees at 10 bases. Germline CDR1 reads MGHRA; CDR2 reads YSYEKL. This CDR3 has 20 amino acids. After removal of 1 base from V and 5 bases from J, the junction contained 19 bases not matched to a gene.

The V gene is TRBV6-5, the J gene TRBJ2-2, with D perhaps matching TRBD2 (5 bases). The CDR3 has 12 residues. V lost 7 bases to trimming and J lost 6 bases, with 9 bases between them. Germline V gene data show CDR1 as MNHEY and CDR2 as SVGAGI. CDR3 bases: TGTGCCAGCACCGGGGTCGCCGGGGAGCTGTTTTTT. Encoded protein: CASTGVAGELFF.

This clone is deemed medium-sized. The chain has TRBV2 and TRBJ1-1, with D possibly matching TRBD1 (5 bases). Trimming left V 3 bases short and J 1 base short, with 18 bases between. The germline V gene has CDR1 SNHLY and CDR2 FYNNEI. This CDR3 spans 17 amino acids. CDR3 nucleotides: TGTGCCAGCAGTGAGGAACTTCTGAAGGGGCAGAACACTGAAGCTTTCTTT. Its translation: CASSEELLKGQNTEAFF. The whole variable domain, remainder taken from reference TRBV2 and TRBJ1-1, is EPEVTQTPSHQVTQMGQEVILRCVPISNHLYFYWYRQILGQKVEFLVSFYNNEISEKSEIFDDQFSVERPDGSNFTLKIRSTKLEDSAMYFCASSEELLKGQNTEAFFGQGTRLTVV.

The gene calls are TRBV30 and TRBJ2-1, with 7 bases aligning to TRBD1. The CDR3 loop spans 14 amino acids. Unmatched junction bases numbered 2, after V lost 3 bases and J lost 0 bases. CDR1 and CDR2 from the germline V gene are GTSNPN and SVGIG (reference sequence). In DNA form, the CDR3 reads TGTGCCTGGAGAGGGGGCGCCTCCTACAATGAGCAGTTCTTC. Translating it yields CAWRGGASYNEQFF.

The J gene is TRBJ1-2, the V gene TRBV29-1; D may be TRBD1 (5 bases). CDR3 length: 17 residues. Between the trimmed V and J ends, which lost 3 bases and 7 bases, there was a span of 27 bases. CDR1 SQVTM and CDR2 ANQGSEA come from the germline V gene. CDR3 nucleotides: TGCAGCGTTGATTCTGGTCCCGAAGACAGCCAGATGGGTGGCTACACCTTC. It encodes CSVDSGPEDSQMGGYTF. The full variable domain, in which reference TRBV29-1 and TRBJ1-2 provide the parts outside the CDR3, is SAVISQKPSRDICQRGTSLTIQCQVDSQVTMMFWYRQQPGQSLTLIATANQGSEATYESGFVIDKFPISRPNLTFSTLTVSNMSPEDSSIYLCSVDSGPEDSQMGGYTFGSGTRLTVV.

This chain joins TRBV11-3 and TRBJ1-2, with 7 bases aligning to TRBD1. This CDR3 has 13 amino acids. Germline V gives CDR1 SGHNT, CDR2 YENEEA. J gave up 4 bases and V 5 bases, and 4 bases lay outside the gene matches. Here the CDR3 DNA reads TGTGCCAGCAGCCCCGGGACAGCCTATGGCTACACCTTC. It is translated as CASSPGTAYGYTF. Full variable domain (rest looked up from reference TRBV11-3 and TRBJ1-2): EAGVVQSPRYKIIEKKQPVAFWCNPISGHNTLYWYLQNLGQGPELLIRYENEEAVDDSQLPKDRFSAERLKGVDSTLKIQPAELGDSAVYLCASSPGTAYGYTFGSGTRLTVV.

This chain links TRBV6-6 with TRBJ1-5, with 7 bases identical to TRBD1. The J segment lost 4 bases and the V segment lost 6 bases, leaving 3 bases of the junction unmatched. The CDR3 has 13 amino acids. Germline V lookup: CDR1 MNHNY, CDR2 SVGAGI (reference sequence). CDR3 in DNA: TGTGCCAGCAGAACGACAGGGAATCAGCCCCAGCATTTT. Its translation: CASRTTGNQPQHF.

The genes are TRBV9 and TRBJ1-1, with D maybe TRBD1 (5 bases). This CDR3 is 12 amino acids long. The ends were cut back, 3 bases at V and 8 bases at J, with 11 bases in the middle. Looked up from germline, CDR1 is SGDLS and CDR2 is YYNGEE. CDR3 bases: TGTGCCAGCAGCGGGGGGAGGGGCGAAGCTTTCTTT. Its translation: CASSGGRGEAFF. Variable domain in full (rest from reference TRBV9 and TRBJ1-1): DSGVTQTPKHLITATGQRVTLRCSPRSGDLSVYWYQQSLDQGLQFLIQYYNGEERAKGNILERFSAQQFPDLHSELNLSSLELGDSALYFCASSGGRGEAFFGQGTRLTVV.

The chain recombines TRBV5-8 with TRBJ1-3; D gene ambiguous. This CDR3 is 17 amino acids long. V dropped 4 bases and J dropped 0 bases, with 17 bases sitting between them. Germline V gene data show CDR1 as SGHTS and CDR2 as YDEGEE. The CDR3 protein is CASSPIRTGSSGNTIYF. CDR3 in DNA: TGTGCCAGCAGCCCTATTAGGACCGGGAGCTCTGGAAACACCATATATTTT.

V is TRBV18 and J is TRBJ2-1, with TRBD2 as a possible D gene (6 bases). The germline CDR1 and CDR2 sequences are KGHSH and LQKENI. V was cut by 4 bases and J by 6 bases, with 28 bases left in between. The CDR3 is made up of 19 amino acids. This CDR3 reads CASSHTLRDPLSRSNEQFF. Written as DNA, the CDR3 is TGTGCCAGCTCACATACGTTGCGGGACCCCCTTAGCCGGAGCAATGAGCAGTTCTTC.

J is TRBJ2-7 and V is TRBV7-9; possible D gene TRBD2, 5 bases. V lost 1 base, J lost 3 bases, and 10 bases lay in between. CDR3 length: 14 residues. CDR1 is SEHNR, CDR2 FQNEAQ, per germline (reference sequence). The CDR3 DNA is TGTGCCAGCAGCTTAGACCTAGGACTCTACGAGCAGTACTTC. Translated, it gives CASSLDLGLYEQYF.

The chain employs TRBV2 and TRBJ1-5; TRBD1 matches at 7 bases. Germline V gene data show CDR1 as SNHLY and CDR2 as FYNNEI. The CDR3 loop spans 14 amino acids. The V segment lost 7 bases and the J segment 2 bases; nucleotides outside the gene matches: 5. CDR3 sequence: CASTVDRGNQPQHF. The DNA of the CDR3 is TGTGCCAGCACCGTCGACAGGGGCAATCAGCCCCAGCATTTT.

This rearrangement joins TRBV11-3 to TRBJ2-5, with 10 bases aligning to TRBD1. Germline assignment: CDR1 SGHNT and CDR2 YENEEA. This CDR3 has 15 amino acids. V lost 4 bases and J lost 6; bases outside the gene matches: 8. CDR3 bases: TGTGCCAGCAGCTCGAAGACAGGGGGCGAGAAGACCCAGTACTTC. This encodes CASSSKTGGEKTQYF.

The chain joins TRBV19 to TRBJ1-2; TRBD1 is a possible D gene (6 bases). The germline gives CDR1 LNHDA, CDR2 SQIVND (reference sequence). This CDR3 has 14 residues. Deletions cut 5 bases from V and 2 bases from J, with 12 bases between. The CDR3 sequence: CASSPATGNYGYTF. The DNA for the CDR3 is TGTGCCAGTAGTCCAGCCACAGGGAACTATGGCTACACCTTC.

This clone was counted once. The chain couples TRBV30 to TRBJ1-1, with a weak D call TRBD1 (6 bases). Germline V gene sequence: CDR1 GTSNPN, CDR2 SVGIG (reference sequence). This CDR3 has 13 amino acids. With 7 bases removed from V and 10 bases from J, the gap between germline ends came to 22 bases. DNA for the CDR3: TGTGCCTCCCCACCTGGGCGGGGGGGCCGAGCTTTCTTT. The encoded protein is CASPPGRGGRAFF.

The V call is TRBV5-1, the J call TRBJ1-1, with D uncertain. Trimming pared 7 bases from V and 1 base from J, leaving 11 bases between. This CDR3 has 13 residues. Germline V gives CDR1 SGHRS, CDR2 YFSETQ. CDR3 sequence reads: CASADIKNTEAFF. CDR3 bases: TGCGCCAGCGCAGACATCAAGAACACTGAAGCTTTCTTT.

The chain has TRBV28 and TRBJ1-5; D gene unclear. CDR1 and CDR2 from the germline V gene are MDHEN and SYDVKM. V lost 5 bases to trimming and J lost 3 bases, with 14 bases between them. The CDR3 length is 15 residues. The DNA for the CDR3 is TGTGCCAGCAGTCCTCGCCCCGGGATCAATCAGCCCCAGCATTTT. Amino acid sequence: CASSPRPGINQPQHF.